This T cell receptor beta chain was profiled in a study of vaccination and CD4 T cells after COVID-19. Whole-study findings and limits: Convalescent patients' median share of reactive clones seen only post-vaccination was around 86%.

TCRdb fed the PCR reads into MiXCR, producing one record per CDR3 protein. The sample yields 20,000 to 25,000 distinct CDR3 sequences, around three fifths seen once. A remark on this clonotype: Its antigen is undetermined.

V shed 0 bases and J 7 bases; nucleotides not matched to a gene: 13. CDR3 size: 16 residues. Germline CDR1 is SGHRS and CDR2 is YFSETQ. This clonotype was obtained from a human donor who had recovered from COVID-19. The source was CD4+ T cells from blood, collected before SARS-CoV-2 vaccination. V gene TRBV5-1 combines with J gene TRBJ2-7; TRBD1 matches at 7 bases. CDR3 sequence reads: CASSLEGDSPLGEQYF. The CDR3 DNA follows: TGCGCCAGCAGCTTGGAAGGGGACAGCCCCCTGGGGGAGCAGTACTTC.